Each of the 20 T cell receptor beta chains below was sequenced from the same sample in a study of T-cell memory formation after mild COVID-19. A single record per CDR3 protein comes from TCRdb applying MiXCR to the 5' RACE reads. The sample consists of about 610,000 distinct CDR3 sequences, roughly 17% of them appearing once. The sequencing input was PBMCs or a T cell subset sorted from them (not recorded which). These receptor sequences come from an adult woman who had mild COVID-19 (a few samples of this study predate the infection). Cell type and time point are not known.

This rearrangement joins TRBV20-1 to TRBJ2-7; 7 bases are a match to TRBD1. This CDR3 is built from 13 residues. J was trimmed by 4 bases and V by 3 bases; bases with no gene match: 6. The germline gives CDR1 DFQATT, CDR2 SNEGSKA (reference sequence). CDR3 loop: CSARDRTQYEQYF. The CDR3 DNA reads as TGCAGTGCTAGGGACAGGACCCAGTACGAGCAGTACTTC.

V usage is TRBV20-1 and J usage is TRBJ2-7; D perhaps matches TRBD1 (5 bases). V lost 2 bases to trimming and J lost 1 base, with 18 bases between them. Per germline, CDR1 DFQATT and CDR2 SNEGSKA (reference sequence). The CDR3 has 16 amino acids. CDR3 sequence: CSARLPQGILSYEQYF. The CDR3 DNA is TGCAGTGCTAGATTACCCCAGGGAATCTTGTCCTACGAGCAGTACTTC.

The chain combines TRBV4-1 with TRBJ2-5; a possible D gene is TRBD1 (5 bases). Trimming left V 0 bases short and J 1 base short, with 12 bases between. This CDR3 region has 16 residues. The germline CDR1 and CDR2 sequences are MGHRA and YSYEKL. CDR3: CASSQDYGHRQETQYF. Written as DNA, the CDR3 is TGCGCCAGCAGCCAAGATTATGGACATCGCCAAGAGACCCAGTACTTC.

The chain uses TRBV7-9 and TRBJ2-4, with TRBD2 matching 8 bases. Germline CDR1 reads SEHNR; CDR2 reads FQNEAQ (reference sequence). V trimming: 2 bases; J trimming: 6 bases; junction bases outside the gene matches: 15. CDR3 length: 18 amino acids. For the CDR3, the DNA is TGTGCCAGCAGCTTACTCTTCCTAACGGGAGGGCCAGGAAACATTCAGTACTTC. Encoded protein: CASSLLFLTGGPGNIQYF.

This chain links TRBV6-6 with TRBJ2-5; D not certain. Germline V gene sequence: CDR1 MNHNY, CDR2 SVGAGI (reference sequence). CDR3 size: 16 residues. V dropped 6 bases and J dropped 5 bases, with 22 bases sitting between them. The CDR3, as DNA: TGTGCCAGCAGACAGACCAGAAACCTCCTGCAGGAGACCCAGTACTTC. Protein sequence: CASRQTRNLLQETQYF.

This clonotype was observed a few times. The chain links TRBV6-2 or TRBV6-3 to TRBJ2-7; perhaps D is TRBD1 or TRBD2 (5 bases each). Deletions cut 6 bases from V and 2 bases from J, with 17 bases between. Germline values: CDR1 MNHEY, CDR2 SVGEGT. The CDR3 spans 15 residues. CDR3 region: CASRPPGPRTYEQYF. As DNA, the CDR3 is TGTGCCAGCAGGCCCCCGGGACCCCGGACCTACGAGCAGTACTTC.

The J gene is TRBJ2-7, the V gene TRBV29-1, with 12 bases lining up with TRBD1. Trimming took 0 bases from V and 5 from J; bases not matched to a gene: 14. In germline, CDR1 is SQVTM, CDR2 ANQGSEA. The CDR3 covers 18 residues. In nucleotides, the CDR3 is TGCAGCGTTGAAGACCCAGGGACAGGGGGCCGGAGTACCCACGAGCAGTACTTC. It translates to CSVEDPGTGGRSTHEQYF.

The chain is built from TRBV4-3 and TRBJ2-1, with D unclear. V gave up 0 bases and J gave up 4 bases, with 7 bases separating them. CDR1 LGHNA and CDR2 YSLEER come from the germline V gene. The CDR3 runs 14 residues. The CDR3 bases are TGCGCCAGCAGCCAAGACCGAGTGTACAATGAGCAGTTCTTC. It specifies CASSQDRVYNEQFF.

This chain joins TRBV28 and TRBJ1-4; D is uncertain. Germline lookup yields CDR1 MDHEN and CDR2 SYDVKM. This CDR3 comprises 11 residues. Trimming pared 8 bases from V and 4 bases from J, leaving 5 bases between. The CDR3 region is CASLGNEKLFF. The CDR3 nucleotides read TGTGCCAGCCTGGGTAATGAAAAACTGTTTTTT. The full variable domain, with the rest looked up from reference TRBV28 and TRBJ1-4, is DVKVTQSSRYLVKRTGEKVFLECVQDMDHENMFWYRQDPGLGLRLIYFSYDVKMKEKGDIPEGYSVSREKKERFSLILESASTNQTSMYLCASLGNEKLFFGSGTQLSVL.

The chain recombines TRBV15 with TRBJ2-1; TRBD2 aligns across 10 bases. Germline trimming cut 0 bases from V and 14 bases from J; bases unmatched to any gene: 7. Per the germline V gene, CDR1 is LNHNV and CDR2 is YYDKDF (reference sequence). The CDR3 consists of 14 residues. The CDR3 loop reads CATSRDSAGGPKFF. The CDR3 bases are TGTGCCACCAGCAGAGATTCAGCGGGAGGGCCGAAGTTCTTC.

This clonotype was counted only a few times. This rearrangement joins TRBV12-3 or TRBV12-4 to TRBJ2-7, with TRBD2 identical over 8 bases. V shed 9 bases and J 6 bases; nucleotides not matched to a gene: 10. The CDR3 runs 13 residues. This chain's CDR3 is CASSPGGAGEQYF. CDR3 in DNA: TGTGCCAGTTCACCGGGGGGGGCCGGCGAGCAGTACTTC.

This chain uses TRBV12-3 or TRBV12-4 with TRBJ1-2; D remains ambiguous. V lost 3 bases and J 8 bases, leaving 16 bases between the germline ends. This CDR3 is 14 amino acids long. The DNA for the CDR3 is TGTGCCAGCAGTTTGCGGTCGAGGGTCCGCGGCTACACCTTC. Encoded protein: CASSLRSRVRGYTF.

This clonotype has just a few counts. The chain employs TRBV7-3 and TRBJ2-5, with 7 bases identical to TRBD2. The V segment lost 5 bases and the J segment 1 base; nucleotides outside the gene matches: 1. The CDR3 is made up of 13 amino acids. The germline V gene has CDR1 SGHTA and CDR2 FQGTGA. The CDR3 DNA sequence: TGTGCCAGCAGCCGGACTAGCCAAGAGACCCAGTACTTC. It codes for CASSRTSQETQYF.

This chain links TRBV5-6 with TRBJ2-5, with TRBD2 as a possible D gene (5 bases). Germline lookup yields CDR1 SGHDT and CDR2 YYEEEE. V was clipped by 4 bases and J by 2 bases, with 15 bases between them. The CDR3 runs to 15 residues. DNA for the CDR3: TGTGCCAGCAGCAAGGAATTCGGGGAACAAGAGACCCAGTACTTC. It codes for CASSKEFGEQETQYF.

This clonotype was detected a few times. The chain employs TRBV11-3 and TRBJ2-1, with 10 bases fitting TRBD2. Trimming took 1 base from V and 15 from J; bases not matched to a gene: 12. The CDR3 length is 15 residues. Germline V gene sequence: CDR1 SGHNT, CDR2 YENEEA. The CDR3 nucleotides are TGTGCCAGCAGCTTAGCCCTAGGGGCTAGCGGGAGTCGGTTCTTC. Translation gives CASSLALGASGSRFF.

The chain joins TRBV5-1 to TRBJ2-7; 10 bases are a match to TRBD2. CDR3 size: 15 residues. V was pared by 2 bases and J by 7 bases, with 9 bases of the junction left unmatched. Germline CDR1 SGHRS, CDR2 YFSETQ. DNA of the CDR3: TGCGCCAGCAGCTTTCTAGCGGGGGATTCTCAAGAGCAGTACTTC. Its translation is CASSFLAGDSQEQYF.

A single count supports this clonotype. V and J are TRBV3-1 and TRBJ1-6; D is uncertain. The CDR3 covers 15 residues. Per the germline V gene, CDR1 is LGHDT and CDR2 is YNNKEL (reference sequence). V was trimmed by 3 bases and J by 3 bases, leaving 9 bases between them. The CDR3 region is CASSHSTLYNSPLHF. CDR3 DNA: TGTGCCAGCAGCCATTCTACCCTCTATAATTCACCCCTCCACTTT.

The genes are TRBV19 and TRBJ2-1, with TRBD2 as a possible D gene (7 bases). This CDR3 has 16 amino acids. CDR1 is LNHDA and CDR2 is SQIVND in the germline V gene (reference sequence). The germline V and J ends were trimmed by 5 bases and 4 bases, with 18 bases remaining between them. CDR3 DNA sequence: TGTGCCAGTAGTCCCGAGGGGGGGGGCAGGTACAATGAGCAGTTCTTC. This sequence encodes CASSPEGGGRYNEQFF.

There are a few counts of this clonotype. V is TRBV3-1 and J is TRBJ1-4, with D uncertain. Deletions cut 4 bases from V and 6 bases from J, with 9 bases between. Looked up from germline, CDR1 is LGHDT and CDR2 is YNNKEL (reference sequence). The CDR3 contains 13 residues. The CDR3 reads CASSPHPYEKLFF. CDR3 sequence (DNA): TGTGCCAGCAGCCCTCATCCATATGAAAAACTGTTTTTT.

The chain employs TRBV24-1 and TRBJ2-1; D is possibly TRBD1 (6 bases). Per germline, CDR1 KGHDR and CDR2 SFDVKD. V gave up 2 bases and J gave up 1 base, with 8 bases separating them. The CDR3 is made up of 15 amino acids. CDR3 sequence: CATSDWTESYNEQFF. The CDR3 DNA reads as TGTGCCACCAGTGATTGGACAGAGTCCTACAATGAGCAGTTCTTC.